This T cell receptor beta chain was recovered during a study of shared clonotypes between healthy human individuals. Overall study: Donor composition was a couple of women and three men, aged 18 to 49.

Samples underwent the assay at deep level. Some clones are missing from TCRdb's copy, which holds only in-frame ones; the method was immunoSEQ multiplex PCR. The sample includes 2 million to 2.5 million clones, 80% to 95% of them seen just once. V was clipped by 1 base and J by 6 bases, with 15 bases between them. Germline CDR1 SGHTA, CDR2 FQGTGA. This CDR3 spans 15 amino acids. Specimen: naive CD4+ T cells from PBMCs. Subset in this sample: CD45RA+ positively selected. The sequence came from a man aged 18 to 30 in good health. Some clones in this sample may be carry-over from other donors' samples. The chain employs TRBV7-3 and TRBJ1-1, with D maybe TRBD1 (6 bases). The CDR3 region is CASSLSGQSQAEAFF. CDR3 nucleotides: TGTGCCAGCAGCTTAAGTGGACAGAGTCAGGCTGAAGCTTTCTTT.